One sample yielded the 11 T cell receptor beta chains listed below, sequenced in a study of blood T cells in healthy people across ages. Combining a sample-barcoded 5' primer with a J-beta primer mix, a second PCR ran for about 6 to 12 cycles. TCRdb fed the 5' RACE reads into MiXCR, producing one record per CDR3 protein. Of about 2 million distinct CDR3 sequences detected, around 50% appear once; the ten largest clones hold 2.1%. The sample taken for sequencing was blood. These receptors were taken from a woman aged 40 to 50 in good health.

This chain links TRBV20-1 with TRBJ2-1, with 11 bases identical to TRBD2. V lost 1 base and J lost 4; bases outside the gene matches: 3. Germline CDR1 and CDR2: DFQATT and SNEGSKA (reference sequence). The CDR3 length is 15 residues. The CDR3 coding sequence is TGCAGTGCTAGAGCTGCTAGCGGGGGGTACAATGAGCAGTTCTTC. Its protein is CSARAASGGYNEQFF.

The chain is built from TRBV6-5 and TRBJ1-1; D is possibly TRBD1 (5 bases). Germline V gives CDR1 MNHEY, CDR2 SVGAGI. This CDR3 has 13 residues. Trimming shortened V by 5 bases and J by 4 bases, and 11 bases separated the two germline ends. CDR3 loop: CASSSGGPTEAFF. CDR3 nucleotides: TGTGCCAGCAGTAGCGGGGGACCCACTGAAGCTTTCTTT.

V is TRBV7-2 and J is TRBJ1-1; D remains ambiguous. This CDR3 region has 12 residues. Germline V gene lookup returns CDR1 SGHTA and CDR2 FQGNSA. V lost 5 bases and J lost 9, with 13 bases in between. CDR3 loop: CASSQDRTKAFF. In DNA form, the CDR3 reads TGTGCCAGCAGCCAAGACCGAACTAAAGCTTTCTTT.

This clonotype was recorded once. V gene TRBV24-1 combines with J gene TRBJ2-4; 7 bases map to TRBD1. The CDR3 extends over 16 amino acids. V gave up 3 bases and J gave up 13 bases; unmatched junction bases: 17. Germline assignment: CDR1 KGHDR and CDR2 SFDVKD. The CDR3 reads CATSDPPGTAIGEQYF. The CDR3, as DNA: TGTGCCACCAGTGATCCCCCCGGGACAGCCATTGGGGAGCAGTACTTC.

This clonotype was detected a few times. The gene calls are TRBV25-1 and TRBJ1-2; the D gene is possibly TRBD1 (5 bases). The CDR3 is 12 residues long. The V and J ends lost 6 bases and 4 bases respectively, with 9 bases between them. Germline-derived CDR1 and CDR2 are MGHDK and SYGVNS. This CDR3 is CASRQDVYGYTF. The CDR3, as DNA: TGTGCCAGCAGACAGGATGTCTATGGCTACACCTTC.

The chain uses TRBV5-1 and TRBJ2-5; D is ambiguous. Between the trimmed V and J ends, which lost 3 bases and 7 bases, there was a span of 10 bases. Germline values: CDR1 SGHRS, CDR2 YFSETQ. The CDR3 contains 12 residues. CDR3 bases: TGCGCCAGCAGCTCAGTAGTTGGGACCCAGTACTTC. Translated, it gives CASSSVVGTQYF.

The CDR3 protein is CASSGDDRIRSYGYTF. In DNA form, the CDR3 reads TGTGCCAGCAGTGGAGACGACAGGATAAGAAGCTATGGCTACACCTTC. J is TRBJ1-2 and V is TRBV2, with TRBD1 as a possible D gene (6 bases). Germline lookup yields CDR1 SNHLY and CDR2 FYNNEI. The CDR3 length is 16 residues. The V and J ends lost 4 bases and 4 bases respectively, with 19 bases between them.

The DNA for the CDR3 is TGTGCCAGCAAGAGTACAGGGGGGGGAACCTATGGCTACACCTTC. Amino acid sequence: CASKSTGGGTYGYTF. The genes are TRBV12-3 or TRBV12-4 and TRBJ1-2, with 8 bases identical to TRBD1. Losses at the gene ends were 7 bases for V and 4 bases for J; bases not matched to a gene: 11. The CDR3 is made up of 15 amino acids.

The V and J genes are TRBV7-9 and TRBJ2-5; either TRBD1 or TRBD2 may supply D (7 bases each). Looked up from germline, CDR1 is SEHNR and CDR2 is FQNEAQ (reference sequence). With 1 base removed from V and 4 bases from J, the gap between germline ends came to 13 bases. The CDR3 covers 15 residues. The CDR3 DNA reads TGTGCCAGCAGCTTAGAGGCCAGGGGGGGAGAGACCCAGTACTTC. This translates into CASSLEARGGETQYF.

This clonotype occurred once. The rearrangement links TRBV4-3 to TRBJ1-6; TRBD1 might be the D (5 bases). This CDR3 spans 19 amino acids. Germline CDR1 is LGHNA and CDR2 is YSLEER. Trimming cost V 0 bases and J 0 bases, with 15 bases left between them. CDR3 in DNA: TGCGCCAGCAGCCAAGATCTCGGGACGGAAAGCTCCTATAATTCACCCCTCCACTTT. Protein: CASSQDLGTESSYNSPLHF.

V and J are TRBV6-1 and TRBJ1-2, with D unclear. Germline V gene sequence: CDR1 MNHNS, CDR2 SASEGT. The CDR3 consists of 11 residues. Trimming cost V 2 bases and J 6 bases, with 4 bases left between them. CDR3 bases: TGTGCCAGCAGTGAACTAAATGGCTACACCTTC. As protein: CASSELNGYTF.